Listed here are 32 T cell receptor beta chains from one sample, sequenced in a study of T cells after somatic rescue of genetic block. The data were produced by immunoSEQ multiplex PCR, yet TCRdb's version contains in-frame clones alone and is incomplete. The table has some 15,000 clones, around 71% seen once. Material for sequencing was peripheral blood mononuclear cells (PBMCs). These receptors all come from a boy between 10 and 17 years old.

CDR3 DNA sequence: TGTGCCAGCAGTTTCGCCCGGGGGCCCCCCCCCTACGAGCAGTACTTC. Translating gives CASSFARGPPPYEQYF. The chain is built from TRBV28 and TRBJ2-7; D assignment may be TRBD1 or TRBD2 (6 bases each). Germline V gene data show CDR1 as MDHEN and CDR2 as SYDVKM. Trimming stripped 3 bases from V and 2 bases from J, with 17 bases between. The CDR3 is made up of 16 amino acids. Combining the CDR3 with reference TRBV28 and TRBJ2-7 gives the whole variable domain DVKVTQSSRYLVKRTGEKVFLECVQDMDHENMFWYRQDPGLGLRLIYFSYDVKMKEKGDIPEGYSVSREKKERFSLILESASTNQTSMYLCASSFARGPPPYEQYFGPGTRLTVT.

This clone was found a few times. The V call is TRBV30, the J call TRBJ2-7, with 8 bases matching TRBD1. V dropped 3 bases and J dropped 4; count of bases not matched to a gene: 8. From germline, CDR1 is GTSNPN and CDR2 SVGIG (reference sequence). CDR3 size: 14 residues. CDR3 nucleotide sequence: TGTGCCTGGAGAGAAGGCAGGGGGCTATACGAGCAGTACTTC. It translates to CAWREGRGLYEQYF.

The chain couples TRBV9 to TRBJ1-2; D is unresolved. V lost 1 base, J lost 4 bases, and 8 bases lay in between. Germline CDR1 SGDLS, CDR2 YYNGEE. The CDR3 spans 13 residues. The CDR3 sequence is CASSVPPFYGYTF. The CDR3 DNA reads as TGTGCCAGCAGCGTACCCCCGTTCTATGGCTACACCTTC. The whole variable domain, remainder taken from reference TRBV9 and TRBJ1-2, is DSGVTQTPKHLITATGQRVTLRCSPRSGDLSVYWYQQSLDQGLQFLIQYYNGEERAKGNILERFSAQQFPDLHSELNLSSLELGDSALYFCASSVPPFYGYTFGSGTRLTVV.

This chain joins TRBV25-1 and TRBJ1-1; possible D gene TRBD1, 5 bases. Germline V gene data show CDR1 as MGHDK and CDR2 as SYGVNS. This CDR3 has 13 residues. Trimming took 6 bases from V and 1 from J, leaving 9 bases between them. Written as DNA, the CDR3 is TGTGCCAGCAGAGCTCAGGGGAACACTGAAGCTTTCTTT. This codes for CASRAQGNTEAFF.

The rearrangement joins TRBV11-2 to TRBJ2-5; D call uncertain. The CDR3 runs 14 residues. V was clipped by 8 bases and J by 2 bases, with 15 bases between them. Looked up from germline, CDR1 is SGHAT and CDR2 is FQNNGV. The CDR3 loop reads CASGAPAGQETQYF. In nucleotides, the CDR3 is TGTGCCAGCGGTGCTCCCGCAGGACAAGAGACCCAGTACTTC.

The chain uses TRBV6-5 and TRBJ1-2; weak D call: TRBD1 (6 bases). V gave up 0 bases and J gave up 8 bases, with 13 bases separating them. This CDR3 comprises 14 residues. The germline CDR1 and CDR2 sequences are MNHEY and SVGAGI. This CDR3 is CASSYSLQGEGYTF. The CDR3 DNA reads TGTGCCAGCAGTTACTCGCTACAGGGTGAAGGCTACACCTTC.

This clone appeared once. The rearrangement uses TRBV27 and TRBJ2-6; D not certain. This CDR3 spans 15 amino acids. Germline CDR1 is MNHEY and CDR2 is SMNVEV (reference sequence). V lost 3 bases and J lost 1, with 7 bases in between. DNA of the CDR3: TGTGCCAGCAGTTTGCTGGGATCTGGGGCCAACGTCCTGACTTTC. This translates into CASSLLGSGANVLTF.

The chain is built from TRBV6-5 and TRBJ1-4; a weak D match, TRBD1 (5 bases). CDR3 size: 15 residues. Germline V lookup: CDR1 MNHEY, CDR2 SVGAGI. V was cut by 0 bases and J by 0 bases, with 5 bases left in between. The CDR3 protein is CASSYSTATNEKLFF. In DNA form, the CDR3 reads TGTGCCAGCAGTTACTCGACAGCAACTAATGAAAAACTGTTTTTT.

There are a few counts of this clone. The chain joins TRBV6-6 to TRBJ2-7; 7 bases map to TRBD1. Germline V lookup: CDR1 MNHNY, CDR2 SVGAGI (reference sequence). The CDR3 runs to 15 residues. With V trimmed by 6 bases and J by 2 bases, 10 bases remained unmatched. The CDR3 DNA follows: TGTGCCAGCAGCTCCCCGGGACAGCACGCCTACGAGCAGTACTTC. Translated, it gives CASSSPGQHAYEQYF.

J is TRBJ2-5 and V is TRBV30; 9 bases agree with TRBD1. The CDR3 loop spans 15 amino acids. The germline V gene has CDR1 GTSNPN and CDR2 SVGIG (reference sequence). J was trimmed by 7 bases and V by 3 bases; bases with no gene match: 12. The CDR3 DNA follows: TGTGCCTGGAGGACATTGGACAGGGGATTAGGGACCCAGTACTTC. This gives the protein CAWRTLDRGLGTQYF.

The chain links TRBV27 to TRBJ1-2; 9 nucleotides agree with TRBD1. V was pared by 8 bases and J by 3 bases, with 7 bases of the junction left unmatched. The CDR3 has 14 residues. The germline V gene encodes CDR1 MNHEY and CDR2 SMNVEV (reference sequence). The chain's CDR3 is CASRVGTGHYGYTF. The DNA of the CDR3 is TGTGCCAGCCGAGTCGGGACAGGGCACTATGGCTACACCTTC.

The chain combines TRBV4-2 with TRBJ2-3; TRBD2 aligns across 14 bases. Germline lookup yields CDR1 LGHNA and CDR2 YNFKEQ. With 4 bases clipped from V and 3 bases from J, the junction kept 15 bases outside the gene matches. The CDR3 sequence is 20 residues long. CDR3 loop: CASSRKKPGLAGALTDTQYF. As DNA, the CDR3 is TGTGCCAGCAGCCGGAAGAAACCGGGACTAGCGGGAGCATTGACAGATACGCAGTATTTT.

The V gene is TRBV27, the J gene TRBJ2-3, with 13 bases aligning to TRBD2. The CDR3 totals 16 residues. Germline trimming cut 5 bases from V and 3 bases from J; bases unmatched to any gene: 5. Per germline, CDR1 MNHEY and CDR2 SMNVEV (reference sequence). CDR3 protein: CASSPRTSGSTDTQYF. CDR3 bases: TGTGCCAGCAGTCCCAGGACTAGCGGGAGTACAGATACGCAGTATTTT.

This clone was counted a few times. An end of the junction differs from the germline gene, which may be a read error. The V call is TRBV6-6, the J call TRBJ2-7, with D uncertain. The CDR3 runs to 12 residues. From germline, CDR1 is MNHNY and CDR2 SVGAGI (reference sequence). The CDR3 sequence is CASSHSNYEQYF. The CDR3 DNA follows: TGTGCCAGCAGTCACTCAAACTACGAGCAGTACTTC.

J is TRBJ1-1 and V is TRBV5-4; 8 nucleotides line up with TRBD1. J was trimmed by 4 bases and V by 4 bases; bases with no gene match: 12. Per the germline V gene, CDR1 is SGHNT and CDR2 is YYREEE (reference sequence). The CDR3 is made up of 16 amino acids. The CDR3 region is CASSHRTGTQGTEAFF. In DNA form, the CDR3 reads TGTGCCAGCAGCCACAGGACAGGGACCCAGGGCACTGAAGCTTTCTTT.

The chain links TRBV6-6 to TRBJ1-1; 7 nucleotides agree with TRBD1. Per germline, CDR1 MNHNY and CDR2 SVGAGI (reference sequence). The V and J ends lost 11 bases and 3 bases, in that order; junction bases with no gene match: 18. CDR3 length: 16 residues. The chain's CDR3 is CASIKRTGSRYTEAFF. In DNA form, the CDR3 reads TGTGCCTCCATTAAAAGGACAGGCAGTAGGTACACTGAAGCTTTCTTT.

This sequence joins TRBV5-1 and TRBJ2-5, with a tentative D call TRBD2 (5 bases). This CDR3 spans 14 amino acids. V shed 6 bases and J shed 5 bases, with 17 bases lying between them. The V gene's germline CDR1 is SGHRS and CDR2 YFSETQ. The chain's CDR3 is CASTSRGRRETQYF. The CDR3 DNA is TGCGCCAGCACCTCCCGAGGCAGGAGGGAGACCCAGTACTTC.

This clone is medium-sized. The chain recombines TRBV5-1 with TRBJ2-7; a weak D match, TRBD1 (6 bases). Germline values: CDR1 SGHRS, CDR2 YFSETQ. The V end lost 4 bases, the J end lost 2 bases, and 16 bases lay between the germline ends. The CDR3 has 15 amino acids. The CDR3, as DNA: TGCGCCAGCAGCCCGGCTCCGGGACAAACCTACGAGCAGTACTTC. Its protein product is CASSPAPGQTYEQYF.

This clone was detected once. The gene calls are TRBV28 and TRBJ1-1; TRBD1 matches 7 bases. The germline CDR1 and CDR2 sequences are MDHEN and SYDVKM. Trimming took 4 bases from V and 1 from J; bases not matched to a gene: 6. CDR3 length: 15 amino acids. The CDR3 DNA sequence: TGTGCCAGCAGTTCCTCAGGGGGAAGGAACACTGAAGCTTTCTTT. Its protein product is CASSSSGGRNTEAFF.

The CDR3 loop is CASSPRDRREPQHF. In nucleotides, the CDR3 is TGTGCCAGCAGTCCCCGGGACAGGAGGGAGCCCCAGCATTTT. This chain connects TRBV27 to TRBJ1-5; 8 bases map to TRBD1. Germline V lookup: CDR1 MNHEY, CDR2 SMNVEV (reference sequence). The trim removed 5 bases at V and 8 bases at J, leaving 8 bases unmatched. The CDR3 covers 14 residues.

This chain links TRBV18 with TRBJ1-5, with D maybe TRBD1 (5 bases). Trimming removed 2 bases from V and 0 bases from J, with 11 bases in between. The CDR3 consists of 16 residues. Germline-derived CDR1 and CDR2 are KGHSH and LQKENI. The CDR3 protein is CASSPGGYSSNQPQHF. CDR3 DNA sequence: TGTGCCAGCTCACCAGGGGGTTATAGTAGCAATCAGCCCCAGCATTTT. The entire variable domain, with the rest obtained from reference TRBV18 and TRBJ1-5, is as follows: NAGVMQNPRHLVRRRGQEARLRCSPMKGHSHVYWYRQLPEEGLKFMVYLQKENIIDESGMPKERFSAEFPKEGPSILRIQQVVRGDSAAYFCASSPGGYSSNQPQHFGDGTRLSIL.

The CDR3 region has the DNA TGTGCCAGCTCAGCAGGGGTAGGTGACTACGAGCAGTACTTC. It translates to CASSAGVGDYEQYF. The rearrangement links TRBV18 to TRBJ2-7; perhaps TRBD1 as D (6 bases). The CDR3 covers 14 residues. Germline V gives CDR1 KGHSH, CDR2 LQKENI. Deletions cut 5 bases from V and 3 bases from J, with 14 bases between.

Here the CDR3 DNA reads TGCGCCAGCAGCTTGGCAGGGGGGAACTCCTACAATGAGCAGTTCTTC. Translating gives CASSLAGGNSYNEQFF. The V gene is TRBV5-1, the J gene TRBJ2-1, with a weak D call TRBD1 (7 bases). Germline CDR1 SGHRS, CDR2 YFSETQ. The V end was cut by 0 bases, the J end by 0 bases, with 10 bases between. CDR3 length: 16 residues.

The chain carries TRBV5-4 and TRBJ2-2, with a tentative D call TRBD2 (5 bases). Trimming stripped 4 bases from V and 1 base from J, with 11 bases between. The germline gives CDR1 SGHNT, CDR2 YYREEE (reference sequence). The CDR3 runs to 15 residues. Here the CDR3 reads CASSGGSGNTGELFF. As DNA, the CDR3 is TGTGCCAGCAGCGGAGGAAGCGGGAACACCGGGGAGCTGTTTTTT.

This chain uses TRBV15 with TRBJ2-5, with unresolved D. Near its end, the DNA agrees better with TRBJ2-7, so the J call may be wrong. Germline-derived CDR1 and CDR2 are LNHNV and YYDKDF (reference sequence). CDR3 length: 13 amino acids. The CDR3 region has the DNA TGTGCCACCAGCAGAGATGCCAACTACGAGCAGTACTTC. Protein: CATSRDANYEQYF.

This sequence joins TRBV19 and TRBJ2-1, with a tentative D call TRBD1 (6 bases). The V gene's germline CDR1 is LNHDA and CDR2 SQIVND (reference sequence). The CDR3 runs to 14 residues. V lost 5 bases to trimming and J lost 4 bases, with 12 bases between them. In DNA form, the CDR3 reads TGTGCCAGTAGTGGACAGTTACCTTACAATGAGCAGTTCTTC. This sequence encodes CASSGQLPYNEQFF.

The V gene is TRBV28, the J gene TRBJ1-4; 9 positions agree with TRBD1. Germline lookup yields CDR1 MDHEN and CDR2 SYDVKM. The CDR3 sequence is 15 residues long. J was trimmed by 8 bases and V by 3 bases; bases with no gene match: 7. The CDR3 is CASSFLDRGEEKLFF. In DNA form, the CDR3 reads TGTGCCAGCAGTTTCTTGGACAGGGGCGAGGAAAAACTGTTTTTT.

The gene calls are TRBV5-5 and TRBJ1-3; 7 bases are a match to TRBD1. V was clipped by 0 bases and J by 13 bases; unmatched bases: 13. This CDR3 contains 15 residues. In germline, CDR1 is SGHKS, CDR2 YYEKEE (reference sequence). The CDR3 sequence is CASSLGGQLRPQIYF. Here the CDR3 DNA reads TGTGCCAGCAGCTTGGGGGGACAGCTTCGGCCTCAGATATATTTT.

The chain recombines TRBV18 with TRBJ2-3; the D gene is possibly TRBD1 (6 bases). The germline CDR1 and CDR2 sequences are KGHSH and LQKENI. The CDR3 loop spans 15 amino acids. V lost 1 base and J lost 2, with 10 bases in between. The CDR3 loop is CASSPRRGLTDTQYF. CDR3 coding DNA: TGTGCCAGCTCACCACGCAGGGGCCTCACAGATACGCAGTATTTT.

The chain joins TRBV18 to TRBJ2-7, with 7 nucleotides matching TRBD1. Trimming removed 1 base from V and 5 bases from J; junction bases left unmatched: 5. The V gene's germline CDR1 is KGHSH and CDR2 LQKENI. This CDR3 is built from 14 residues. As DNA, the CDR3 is TGTGCCAGCTCACCACTACTGACAGGGAACGAGCAGTACTTC. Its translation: CASSPLLTGNEQYF.

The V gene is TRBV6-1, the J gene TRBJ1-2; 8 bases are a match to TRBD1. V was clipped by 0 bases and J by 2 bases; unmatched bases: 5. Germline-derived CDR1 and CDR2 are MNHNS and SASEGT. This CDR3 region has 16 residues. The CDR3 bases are TGTGCCAGCAGTGAAGCGCTGGACAGGGTAAACTATGGCTACACCTTC. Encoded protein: CASSEALDRVNYGYTF.

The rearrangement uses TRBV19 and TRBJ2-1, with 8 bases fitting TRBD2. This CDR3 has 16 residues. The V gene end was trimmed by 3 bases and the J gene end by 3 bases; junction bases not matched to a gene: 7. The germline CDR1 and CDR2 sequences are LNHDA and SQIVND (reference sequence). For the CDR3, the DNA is TGTGCCAGTAGTATCGAGCCGGGAGGGTACTACAATGAGCAGTTCTTC. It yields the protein CASSIEPGGYYNEQFF.